These 9 T cell receptor beta chains were all obtained from the same sample, sequenced in a study of T cells after yellow fever vaccination. A single record per CDR3 protein comes from TCRdb applying MiXCR to the 5' RACE reads. Among more than 450,000 distinct CDR3 sequences listed, 20% to 25% were seen once. This specimen was PBMCs, taken roughly 23 days after the first yellow fever vaccination. These receptors originate from a man aged 18 to 29 who received the YFV17D yellow fever vaccine.

The chain recombines TRBV19 with TRBJ2-3; D gene ambiguous. The V end was cut by 4 bases, the J end by 0 bases, with 11 bases between. Germline V gene lookup returns CDR1 LNHDA and CDR2 SQIVND (reference sequence). The CDR3 runs to 15 residues. The CDR3 region has the DNA TGTGCCAGTAGTACCCTACAAGGTAGCACAGATACGCAGTATTTT. Amino acid sequence: CASSTLQGSTDTQYF.

The chain has TRBV6-2 or TRBV6-3 and TRBJ1-5; possibly TRBD1 for D (5 bases). V gave up 2 bases and J gave up 7 bases, with 9 bases separating them. The CDR3 length is 13 residues. Germline CDR1 is MNHEY and CDR2 is SVGEGT. The CDR3 DNA follows: TGTGCCAGCAGTTACGGGGGGGGGCAGCCCCAGCATTTT. Translating it yields CASSYGGGQPQHF.

In this sample, this clonotype turned up a few times. The gene calls are TRBV5-1 and TRBJ2-1; perhaps TRBD1 as D (5 bases). This CDR3 has 13 amino acids. CDR1 and CDR2 (germline): SGHRS, YFSETQ. V was trimmed by 0 bases and J by 8 bases, leaving 9 bases between them. The DNA of the CDR3 is TGCGCCAGCAGCTTGGGGGGCACTCATGAGCAGTTCTTC. Translated: CASSLGGTHEQFF.

The J gene is TRBJ1-5, the V gene TRBV6-2 or TRBV6-3; D perhaps matches TRBD1 (6 bases). Trimming shortened V by 6 bases and J by 5 bases, and 14 bases separated the two germline ends. Germline V gives CDR1 MNHEY, CDR2 SVGEGT. The CDR3 runs 14 residues. CDR3: CASSQTGPDQPQHF. Written as DNA, the CDR3 is TGTGCCAGCAGCCAGACAGGTCCGGATCAGCCCCAGCATTTT.

The chain couples TRBV18 to TRBJ2-5; D remains ambiguous. The CDR3 spans 17 residues. Trimming took off 3 bases at V and 4 bases at J, with 21 bases between the two ends. Germline V CDR1 and CDR2: KGHSH, LQKENI. The CDR3 DNA is TGTGCCAGCTCACCGCCGGGCCTTTTCTGGAAAGGAGAGACCCAGTACTTC. This encodes CASSPPGLFWKGETQYF.

This clonotype was seen more than once but under ten times. The V and J genes are TRBV7-8 and TRBJ2-3, with D possibly matching TRBD1 (6 bases). Trimming pared 6 bases from V and 0 bases from J, leaving 10 bases between. Germline CDR1 is SGHVS and CDR2 is FQNEAQ. The CDR3 spans 14 residues. The CDR3: CASRDRSSTDTQYF. The CDR3 DNA follows: TGTGCCAGCAGGGACAGATCTAGCACAGATACGCAGTATTTT.

This clonotype was found a few times. This chain links TRBV25-1 with TRBJ2-1, with TRBD2 matching over 9 bases. The CDR3 spans 13 residues. CDR1 MGHDK and CDR2 SYGVNS come from the germline V gene. Trimming cost V 7 bases and J 3 bases; bases outside gene matches: 1. Written as DNA, the CDR3 is TGTGCCAGCAAGACTAGCGGCTACAATGAGCAGTTCTTC. Encoded protein: CASKTSGYNEQFF.

This chain joins TRBV20-1 and TRBJ2-5; TRBD2 agrees at 10 bases. J was trimmed by 0 bases and V by 6 bases; bases with no gene match: 4. This CDR3 spans 14 amino acids. From germline, CDR1 is DFQATT and CDR2 SNEGSKA (reference sequence). DNA for the CDR3: TGCAGTGCCCATAGCGGGGGGCACCAAGAGACCCAGTACTTC. This translates into CSAHSGGHQETQYF.

This clonotype was detected a few times. The chain joins TRBV3-1 to TRBJ2-1; 12 nucleotides line up with TRBD1. V gave up 3 bases and J gave up 6 bases; unmatched junction bases: 3. CDR3 length: 15 amino acids. Germline V CDR1 and CDR2: LGHDT, YNNKEL (reference sequence). The CDR3 DNA follows: TGTGCCAGCAGCCAGGGACAGGGGGCCGGCAATGAGCAGTTCTTC. Translating gives CASSQGQGAGNEQFF.